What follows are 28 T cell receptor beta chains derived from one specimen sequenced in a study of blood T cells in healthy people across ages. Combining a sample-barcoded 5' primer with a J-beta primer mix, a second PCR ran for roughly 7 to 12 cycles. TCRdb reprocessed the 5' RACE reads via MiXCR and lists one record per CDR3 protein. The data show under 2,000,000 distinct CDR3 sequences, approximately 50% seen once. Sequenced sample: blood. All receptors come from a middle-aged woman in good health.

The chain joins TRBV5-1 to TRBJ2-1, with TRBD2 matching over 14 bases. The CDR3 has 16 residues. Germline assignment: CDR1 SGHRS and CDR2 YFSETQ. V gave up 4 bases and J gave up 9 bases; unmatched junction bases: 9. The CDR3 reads CASSPRLAGGLGEQFF. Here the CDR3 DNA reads TGCGCCAGCAGCCCGAGACTAGCGGGGGGGCTGGGTGAGCAGTTCTTC.

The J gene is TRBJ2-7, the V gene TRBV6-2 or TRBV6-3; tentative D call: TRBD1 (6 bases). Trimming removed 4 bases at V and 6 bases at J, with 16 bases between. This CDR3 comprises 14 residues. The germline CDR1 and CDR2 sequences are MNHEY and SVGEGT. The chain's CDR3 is CASSFGRGTSEQYF. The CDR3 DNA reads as TGTGCCAGCAGTTTCGGCAGGGGAACGAGCGAGCAGTACTTC.

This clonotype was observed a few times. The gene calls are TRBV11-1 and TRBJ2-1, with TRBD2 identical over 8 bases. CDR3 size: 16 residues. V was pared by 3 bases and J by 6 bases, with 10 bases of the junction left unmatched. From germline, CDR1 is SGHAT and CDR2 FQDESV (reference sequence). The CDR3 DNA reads TGTGCCAGCAGCTTCGGGGGGGCCCCTTGGGGCAATGAGCAGTTCTTC. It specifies CASSFGGAPWGNEQFF.

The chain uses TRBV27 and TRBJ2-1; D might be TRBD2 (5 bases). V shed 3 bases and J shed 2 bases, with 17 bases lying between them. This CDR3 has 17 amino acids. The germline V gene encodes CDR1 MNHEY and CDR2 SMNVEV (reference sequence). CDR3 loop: CASSFRPDRGAYNEQFF. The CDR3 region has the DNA TGTGCCAGCAGTTTTCGACCGGACCGGGGAGCCTACAATGAGCAGTTCTTC.

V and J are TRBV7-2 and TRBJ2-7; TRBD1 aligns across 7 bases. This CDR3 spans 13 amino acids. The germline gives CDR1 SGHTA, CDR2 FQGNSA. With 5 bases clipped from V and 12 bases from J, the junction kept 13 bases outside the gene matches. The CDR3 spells CASSRQGPIEGYF. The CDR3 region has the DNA TGTGCCAGCAGCCGACAGGGCCCCATAGAGGGGTACTTC.

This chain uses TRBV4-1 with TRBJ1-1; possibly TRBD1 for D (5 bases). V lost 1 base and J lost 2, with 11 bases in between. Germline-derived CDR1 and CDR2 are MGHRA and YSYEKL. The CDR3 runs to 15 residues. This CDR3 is CASSQVQGPNTEAFF. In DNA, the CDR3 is TGCGCCAGCAGCCAAGTCCAGGGCCCAAACACTGAAGCTTTCTTT.

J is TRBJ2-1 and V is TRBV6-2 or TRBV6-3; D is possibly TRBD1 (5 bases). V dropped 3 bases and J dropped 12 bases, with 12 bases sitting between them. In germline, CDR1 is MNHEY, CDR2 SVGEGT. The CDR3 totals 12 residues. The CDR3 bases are TGTGCCAGCAGTTATCCCCAGGGCCGGCAGTTCTTC. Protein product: CASSYPQGRQFF.

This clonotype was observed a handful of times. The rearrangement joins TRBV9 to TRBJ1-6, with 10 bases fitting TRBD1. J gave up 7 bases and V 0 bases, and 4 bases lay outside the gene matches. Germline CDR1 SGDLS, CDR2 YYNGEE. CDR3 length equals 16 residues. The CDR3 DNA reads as TGTGCCAGCAGCGTAGCTTCGGACAGGGGGAATTCACCCCTCCACTTT. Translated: CASSVASDRGNSPLHF.

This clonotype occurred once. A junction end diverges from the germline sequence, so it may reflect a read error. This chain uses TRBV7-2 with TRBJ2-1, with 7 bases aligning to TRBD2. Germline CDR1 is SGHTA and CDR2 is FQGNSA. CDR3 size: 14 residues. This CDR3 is CAGSSGGFYNEQFF. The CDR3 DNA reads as TGTGCCGGCAGCTCCGGGGGGTTCTACAATGAGCAGTTCTTC.

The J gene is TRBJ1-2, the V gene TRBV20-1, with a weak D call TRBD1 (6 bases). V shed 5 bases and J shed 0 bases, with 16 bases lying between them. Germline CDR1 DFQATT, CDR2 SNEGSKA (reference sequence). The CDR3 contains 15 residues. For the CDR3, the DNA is TGCAGTGCTTGGGGGGCAGCAAGTGCTAACTATGGCTACACCTTC. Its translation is CSAWGAASANYGYTF.

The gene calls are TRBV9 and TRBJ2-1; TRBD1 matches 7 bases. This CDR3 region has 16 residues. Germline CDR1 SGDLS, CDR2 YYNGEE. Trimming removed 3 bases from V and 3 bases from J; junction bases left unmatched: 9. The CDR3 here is CASSEGNRDSYNEQFF. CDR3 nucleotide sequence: TGTGCCAGCAGCGAGGGGAACCGGGACAGCTACAATGAGCAGTTCTTC.

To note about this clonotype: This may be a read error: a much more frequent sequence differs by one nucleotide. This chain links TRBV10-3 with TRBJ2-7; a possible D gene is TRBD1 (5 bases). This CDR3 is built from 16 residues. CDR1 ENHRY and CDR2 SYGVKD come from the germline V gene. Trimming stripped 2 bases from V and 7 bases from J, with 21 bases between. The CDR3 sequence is CAISEEVGLSHDEQYF. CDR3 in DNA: TGTGCCATCAGTGAGGAGGTGGGGCTATCACACGATGAGCAGTACTTC.

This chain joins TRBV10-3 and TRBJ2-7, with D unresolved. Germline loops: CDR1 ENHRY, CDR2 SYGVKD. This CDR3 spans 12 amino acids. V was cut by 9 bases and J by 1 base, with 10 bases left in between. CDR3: CAIGRSSYEQYF. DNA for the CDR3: TGTGCCATTGGACGGAGTTCCTACGAGCAGTACTTC.

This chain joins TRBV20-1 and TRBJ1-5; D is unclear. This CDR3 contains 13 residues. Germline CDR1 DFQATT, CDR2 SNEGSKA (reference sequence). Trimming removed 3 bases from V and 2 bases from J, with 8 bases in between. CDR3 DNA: TGCAGTGCTAGCACCGGGGGCAATCAGCCCCAGCATTTT. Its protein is CSASTGGNQPQHF.

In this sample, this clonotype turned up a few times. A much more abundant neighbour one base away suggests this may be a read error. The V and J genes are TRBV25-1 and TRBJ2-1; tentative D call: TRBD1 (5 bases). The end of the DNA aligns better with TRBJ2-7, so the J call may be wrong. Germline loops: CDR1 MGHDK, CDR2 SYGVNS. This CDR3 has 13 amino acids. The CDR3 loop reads CASTQALYNEQYF. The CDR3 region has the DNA TGTGCCAGCACACAGGCGCTTTACAATGAGCAGTACTTC.

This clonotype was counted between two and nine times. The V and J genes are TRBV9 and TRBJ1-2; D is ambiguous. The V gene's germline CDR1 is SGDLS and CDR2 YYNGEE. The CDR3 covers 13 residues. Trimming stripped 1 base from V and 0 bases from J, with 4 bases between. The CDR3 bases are TGTGCCAGCAGCGTAACTCCTAACTATGGCTACACCTTC. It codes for CASSVTPNYGYTF.

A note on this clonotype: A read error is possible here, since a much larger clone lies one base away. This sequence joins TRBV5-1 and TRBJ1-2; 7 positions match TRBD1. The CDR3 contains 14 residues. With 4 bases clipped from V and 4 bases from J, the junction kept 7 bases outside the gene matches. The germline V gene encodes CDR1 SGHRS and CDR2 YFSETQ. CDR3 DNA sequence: TGCGCCAGCAGCGTCACAGGGGAGACCTATGGCTACACCTTC. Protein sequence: CASSVTGETYGYTF.

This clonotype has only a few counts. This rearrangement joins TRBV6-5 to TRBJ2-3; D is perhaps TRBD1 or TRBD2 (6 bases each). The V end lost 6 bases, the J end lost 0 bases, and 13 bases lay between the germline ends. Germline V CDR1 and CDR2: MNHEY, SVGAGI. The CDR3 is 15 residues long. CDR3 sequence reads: CASSYGGPSTDTQYF. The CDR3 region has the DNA TGTGCCAGCAGCTACGGGGGCCCCAGCACAGATACGCAGTATTTT.

The CDR3 coding sequence is TGTGCCAGCAGCCTCACGGACGGGTGTCGGGGTTGTGGGGCCAACGTCCTGACTTTC. This translates into CASSLTDGCRGCGANVLTF. V gene TRBV7-2 combines with J gene TRBJ2-6; D possibly corresponds to TRBD2 (5 bases). Germline V gene lookup returns CDR1 SGHTA and CDR2 FQGNSA. Trimming stripped 5 bases from V and 3 bases from J, with 23 bases between. This CDR3 region has 19 residues.

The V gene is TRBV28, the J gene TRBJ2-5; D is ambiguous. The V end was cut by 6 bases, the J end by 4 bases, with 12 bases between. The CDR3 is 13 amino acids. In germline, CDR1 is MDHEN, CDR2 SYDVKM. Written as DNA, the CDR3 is TGTGCCAGCAGGGGCAGTCCGTTAGAGACCCAGTACTTC. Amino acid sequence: CASRGSPLETQYF.

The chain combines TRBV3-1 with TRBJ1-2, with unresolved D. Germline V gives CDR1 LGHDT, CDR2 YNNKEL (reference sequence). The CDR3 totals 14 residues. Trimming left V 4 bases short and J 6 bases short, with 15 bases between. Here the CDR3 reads CASSRAPVTDGYTF. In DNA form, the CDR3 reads TGTGCCAGCAGCCGGGCCCCGGTAACGGATGGCTACACCTTC. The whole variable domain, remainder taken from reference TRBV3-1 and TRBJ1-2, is DTAVSQTPKYLVTQMGNDKSIKCEQNLGHDTMYWYKQDSKKFLKIMFSYNNKELIINETVPNRFSPKSPDKAHLNLHINSLELGDSAVYFCASSRAPVTDGYTFGSGTRLTVV.

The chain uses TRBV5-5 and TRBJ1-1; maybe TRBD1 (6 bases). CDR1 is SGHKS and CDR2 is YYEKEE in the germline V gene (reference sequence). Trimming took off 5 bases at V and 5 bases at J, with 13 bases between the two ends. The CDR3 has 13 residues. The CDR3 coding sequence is TGTGCCAGCAGTTTTACAGGGAGGACTGAAGCTTTCTTT. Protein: CASSFTGRTEAFF.

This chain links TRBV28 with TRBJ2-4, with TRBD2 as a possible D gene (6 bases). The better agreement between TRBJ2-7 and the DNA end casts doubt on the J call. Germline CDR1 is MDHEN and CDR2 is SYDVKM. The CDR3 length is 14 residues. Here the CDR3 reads CASTSPLLGGEQYF. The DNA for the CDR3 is TGTGCCAGCACTTCCCCCCTTTTGGGGGGCGAGCAGTACTTC.

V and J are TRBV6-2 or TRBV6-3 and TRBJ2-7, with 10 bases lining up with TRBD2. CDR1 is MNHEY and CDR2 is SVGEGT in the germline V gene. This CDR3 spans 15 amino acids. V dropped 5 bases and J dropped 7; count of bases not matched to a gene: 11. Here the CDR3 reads CASSSGGATYNEQYF. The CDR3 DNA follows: TGTGCCAGCAGTAGCGGGGGGGCCACCTACAATGAGCAGTACTTC.

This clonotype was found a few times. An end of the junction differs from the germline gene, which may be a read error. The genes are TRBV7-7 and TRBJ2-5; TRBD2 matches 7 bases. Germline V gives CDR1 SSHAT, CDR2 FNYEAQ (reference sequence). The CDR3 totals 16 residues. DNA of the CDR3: TGTGCTAGCAGCCTCCGCGCGGGGGTGGGCCAAGAGACCCAGTACTTC. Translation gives CASSLRAGVGQETQYF.

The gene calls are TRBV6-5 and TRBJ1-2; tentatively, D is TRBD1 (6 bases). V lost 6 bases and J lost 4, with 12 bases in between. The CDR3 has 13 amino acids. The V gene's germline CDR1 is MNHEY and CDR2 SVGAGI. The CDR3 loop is CASSRQDAYGYTF. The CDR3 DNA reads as TGTGCCAGCAGCCGACAGGACGCCTATGGCTACACCTTC.

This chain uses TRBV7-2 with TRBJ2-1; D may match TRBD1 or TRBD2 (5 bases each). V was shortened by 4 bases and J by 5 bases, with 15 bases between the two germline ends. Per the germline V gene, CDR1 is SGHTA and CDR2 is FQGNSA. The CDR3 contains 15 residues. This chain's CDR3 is CASSYGTRSNNEQFF. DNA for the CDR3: TGTGCCAGCAGCTACGGGACCCGATCCAACAATGAGCAGTTCTTC.

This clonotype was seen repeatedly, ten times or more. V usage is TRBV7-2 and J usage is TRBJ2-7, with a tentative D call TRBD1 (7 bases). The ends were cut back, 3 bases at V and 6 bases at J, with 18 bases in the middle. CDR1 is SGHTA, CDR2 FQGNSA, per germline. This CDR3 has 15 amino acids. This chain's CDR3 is CASSLAGTASSEQYF. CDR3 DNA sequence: TGTGCCAGCAGCTTGGCGGGGACAGCGTCCAGCGAGCAGTACTTC.